Below are 32 T cell receptor beta chains sequenced from a single sample in a study of blood T cell repertoires in COVID-19 (TCRdb year 2020). Receptor libraries were prepared by the immunoSEQ multiplex PCR assay. Here the immuneACCESS table is served through TCRdb, limited to in-frame sequences with V and J called. Missing clones are a known gap in these copies; in checked studies unresolved V genes cover under half, and the rest lacks a known reason. Within this sample are under 200,000 clones, with about 85% of them counted one time only. Roughly 8% of the sample is taken by the ten largest. Material for sequencing was PBMCs or T cells enriched from blood (not recorded which). The receptors originated from a woman aged 45-60 years who had recovered from COVID-19.

This clone was detected only once. V and J are TRBV6-1 and TRBJ2-7, with 7 bases matching TRBD2. V gave up 0 bases and J gave up 6 bases; unmatched junction bases: 5. This CDR3 has 14 residues. Per germline, CDR1 MNHNS and CDR2 SASEGT. This CDR3 is CASSEARGMGEQYF. Written as DNA, the CDR3 is TGTGCCAGCAGTGAAGCGCGGGGGATGGGCGAGCAGTACTTC.

The V call is TRBV27, the J call TRBJ1-1; D possibly corresponds to TRBD1 (5 bases). Trimming took 6 bases from V and 4 from J, leaving 12 bases between them. From germline, CDR1 is MNHEY and CDR2 SMNVEV (reference sequence). This CDR3 contains 13 residues. CDR3 nucleotide sequence: TGTGCCAGCAGCTGGGGACTCGGCACTGAAGCTTTCTTT. It codes for CASSWGLGTEAFF.

The V call is TRBV24-1, the J call TRBJ2-2; 8 bases map to TRBD1. The CDR3 has 15 amino acids. The J segment lost 4 bases and the V segment lost 4 bases, leaving 4 bases of the junction unmatched. CDR1 and CDR2 (germline): KGHDR, SFDVKD. The CDR3: CATSDPGQVTGELFF. The CDR3 DNA reads TGTGCCACCAGTGACCCGGGACAGGTCACCGGGGAGCTGTTTTTT.

J is TRBJ1-2 and V is TRBV11-3; 8 nucleotides align to TRBD1. The junction had 13 bases not matched to a gene; V was cut back by 5 bases and J by 5 bases. Germline CDR1 reads SGHNT; CDR2 reads YENEEA. The CDR3 totals 16 residues. The CDR3 region is CASSPPDRVGGYGYTF. In DNA form, the CDR3 reads TGTGCCAGCAGCCCCCCGGACAGGGTGGGAGGATATGGCTACACCTTC.

The table lists this clone with a few counts. The chain carries TRBV10-3 and TRBJ1-1; weak D call: TRBD1 (6 bases). Germline CDR1 is ENHRY and CDR2 is SYGVKD. The V and J ends lost 2 bases and 4 bases respectively, with 20 bases between them. The CDR3 runs 17 residues. The CDR3 DNA follows: TGTGCCATCAGTGAGATCGGCAGGGGCGGGGGAGTCACTGAAGCTTTCTTT. Encoded protein: CAISEIGRGGGVTEAFF.

The chain combines TRBV5-1 with TRBJ2-2; D gene unclear. This CDR3 is 15 amino acids long. V gave up 2 bases and J gave up 5 bases, with 13 bases separating them. Germline V gene data show CDR1 as SGHRS and CDR2 as YFSETQ. CDR3 sequence reads: CASSFNIESTGELFF. The CDR3 DNA sequence: TGCGCCAGCAGCTTTAATATAGAGAGTACCGGGGAGCTGTTTTTT.

Turning to this clone: This sequence may be a read error, since a much larger clone differs from it by one base. CDR3 residues: CASSFAETQYF. The CDR3, as DNA: TGTGCCAGCAGTTTTGCGGAGACCCAGTACTTC. The chain combines TRBV27 with TRBJ2-5; D not certain. This CDR3 is 11 amino acids long. Germline V gene lookup returns CDR1 MNHEY and CDR2 SMNVEV (reference sequence). The ends were cut back, 3 bases at V and 5 bases at J, with 4 bases in the middle.

DNA of the CDR3: TGTGCCAGCTCACCAACCTACAGGAATTCTAATTCACCCCTCCACTTT. The encoded protein is CASSPTYRNSNSPLHF. This chain uses TRBV18 with TRBJ1-6; possibly TRBD1 for D (5 bases). Trimming stripped 2 bases from V and 6 bases from J, with 14 bases between. The germline gives CDR1 KGHSH, CDR2 LQKENI. There are 16 residues in the CDR3. Drawing the rest from reference TRBV18 and TRBJ1-6, the complete variable domain is NAGVMQNPRHLVRRRGQEARLRCSPMKGHSHVYWYRQLPEEGLKFMVYLQKENIIDESGMPKERFSAEFPKEGPSILRIQQVVRGDSAAYFCASSPTYRNSNSPLHFGNGTRLTVT.

The V call is TRBV19, the J call TRBJ2-7; D may be TRBD2 (5 bases). Per germline, CDR1 LNHDA and CDR2 SQIVND (reference sequence). Trimming pared 10 bases from V and 0 bases from J, leaving 13 bases between. This CDR3 is 13 amino acids long. CDR3 sequence (DNA): TGTGCCACCGCAAAGCGGTTCTCCTACGAGCAGTACTTC. This codes for CATAKRFSYEQYF.

The V and J genes are TRBV19 and TRBJ1-2, with TRBD1 as a possible D gene (5 bases). There are 14 residues in the CDR3. Germline assignment: CDR1 LNHDA and CDR2 SQIVND (reference sequence). V was clipped by 5 bases and J by 4 bases, with 14 bases between them. CDR3 sequence reads: CASSLYTDSYGYTF. The CDR3 region has the DNA TGTGCCAGTAGTCTCTATACCGACAGCTATGGCTACACCTTC.

The V call is TRBV7-3, the J call TRBJ2-3, with D unclear. Germline CDR1 reads SGHTA; CDR2 reads FQGTGA. Trimming took off 0 bases at V and 2 bases at J, with 6 bases between the two ends. The CDR3 extends over 14 amino acids. The CDR3 bases are TGTGCCAGCAGCTTAACCAGCGACACAGATACGCAGTATTTT. Its protein is CASSLTSDTDTQYF.

As for this clone: This CDR3 is also generated by other DNA sequences in the sample. Here the CDR3 reads CASMGQGHQPQHF. The CDR3 DNA follows: TGTGCCAGTATGGGACAGGGGCATCAGCCCCAGCATTTT. This chain joins TRBV19 and TRBJ1-5, with 10 bases that match TRBD1. In germline, CDR1 is LNHDA, CDR2 SQIVND (reference sequence). CDR3 length: 13 residues. V shed 7 bases and J 5 bases; nucleotides not matched to a gene: 2.

This chain links TRBV4-2 with TRBJ1-5; a weak D match, TRBD1 (6 bases). V shed 0 bases and J shed 4 bases, with 16 bases lying between them. This CDR3 is 17 amino acids long. CDR1 is LGHNA, CDR2 YNFKEQ, per germline. CDR3 sequence: CASSQESVGQGNQPQHF. The CDR3 DNA reads as TGTGCCAGCAGCCAAGAATCAGTGGGGCAGGGGAATCAGCCCCAGCATTTT.

This clone appeared a single time. The chain joins TRBV29-1 to TRBJ2-7; 10 positions match TRBD2. After removal of 3 bases from V and 5 bases from J, the junction contained 4 bases not matched to a gene. This CDR3 has 13 amino acids. The germline CDR1 and CDR2 sequences are SQVTM and ANQGSEA. The CDR3 nucleotides are TGCAGCGTTGAGGGGCTAGCGGGAGACGAGCAGTACTTC. Translation: CSVEGLAGDEQYF.

V is TRBV6-2 or TRBV6-3 and J is TRBJ1-3; no clear D. Looked up from germline, CDR1 is MNHEY and CDR2 is SVGEGT. Trimming removed 2 bases from V and 5 bases from J, with 10 bases in between. The CDR3 has 14 amino acids. The CDR3: CASSYTTYRNTIYF. The CDR3 bases are TGTGCCAGCAGTTACACGACTTACCGAAACACCATATATTTT.

The chain carries TRBV15 and TRBJ2-2, with D perhaps matching TRBD1 (6 bases). The CDR3 sequence is 15 residues long. V dropped 2 bases and J dropped 4 bases, with 11 bases sitting between them. Germline lookup yields CDR1 LNHNV and CDR2 YYDKDF (reference sequence). The CDR3 coding sequence is TGTGCCACCAGCAGATCAGGGACATTCACCGGGGAGCTGTTTTTT. This translates into CATSRSGTFTGELFF.

The rearrangement uses TRBV5-1 and TRBJ1-2, with a weak D call TRBD1 (6 bases). The germline gives CDR1 SGHRS, CDR2 YFSETQ. The CDR3 covers 15 residues. V was cut by 0 bases and J by 4 bases, with 13 bases left in between. In nucleotides, the CDR3 is TGCGCCAGCAGCTTGGCCTTGGCGGACAGCTATGGCTACACCTTC. It yields the protein CASSLALADSYGYTF. The full variable domain, completed using reference TRBV5-1 and TRBJ1-2, is KAGVTQTPRYLIKTRGQQVTLSCSPISGHRSVSWYQQTPGQGLQFLFEYFSETQRNKGNFPGRFSGRQFSNSRSEMNVSTLELGDSALYLCASSLALADSYGYTFGSGTRLTVV.

The gene calls are TRBV2 and TRBJ1-3; D possibly corresponds to TRBD1 (5 bases). The CDR3 consists of 15 residues. V lost 1 base and J 7 bases, leaving 14 bases between the germline ends. Germline CDR1 reads SNHLY; CDR2 reads FYNNEI. The CDR3 DNA follows: TGTGCCAGCAGTGAAGGGGAAGTGCGGGGGAACACCATATATTTT. It codes for CASSEGEVRGNTIYF.

This sequence joins TRBV4-2 and TRBJ1-1; D remains ambiguous. Trimming took off 1 base at V and 0 bases at J, with 12 bases between the two ends. CDR3 length equals 16 residues. CDR1 is LGHNA, CDR2 YNFKEQ, per germline. The CDR3 coding sequence is TGTGCCAGCAGCCAAGCCGAGGCCCGTTTGAACACTGAAGCTTTCTTT. It translates to CASSQAEARLNTEAFF.

This clone came up a few times. The rearrangement joins TRBV5-6 to TRBJ2-3; D is unresolved. Trimming pared 3 bases from V and 0 bases from J, leaving 8 bases between. This CDR3 contains 14 residues. Germline CDR1 SGHDT, CDR2 YYEEEE. The DNA for the CDR3 is TGTGCCAGCAGCTGGTATGAGAGCACAGATACGCAGTATTTT. Translation: CASSWYESTDTQYF.

The J gene is TRBJ2-7, the V gene TRBV12-3 or TRBV12-4, with TRBD2 matching 11 bases. With 8 bases clipped from V and 5 bases from J, the junction kept 2 bases outside the gene matches. This CDR3 has 12 residues. CDR3 residues: CASQGLADEQYF. The CDR3 DNA follows: TGTGCCAGCCAGGGACTAGCGGACGAGCAGTACTTC.

This clone turned up a few times. The chain combines TRBV19 with TRBJ1-1; D is possibly TRBD1 (6 bases). V lost 3 bases, J lost 0 bases, and 11 bases lay in between. Germline-derived CDR1 and CDR2 are LNHDA and SQIVND (reference sequence). This CDR3 has 15 amino acids. The CDR3 region is CASSIGGPVNTEAFF. The CDR3 DNA follows: TGTGCCAGTAGTATCGGGGGGCCGGTGAACACTGAAGCTTTCTTT.

This chain joins TRBV6-6 and TRBJ2-3; 7 nucleotides match TRBD1. The junction had 13 bases not matched to a gene; V was cut back by 5 bases and J by 2 bases. This CDR3 contains 17 residues. Per germline, CDR1 MNHNY and CDR2 SVGAGI (reference sequence). The CDR3 DNA is TGTGCCAGCAGTCTAAAACAGGGGCGCTCAATCACAGATACGCAGTATTTT. Translation: CASSLKQGRSITDTQYF.

J is TRBJ2-7 and V is TRBV18, with 7 bases lining up with TRBD1. The CDR3 runs to 16 residues. Germline V gene data show CDR1 as KGHSH and CDR2 as LQKENI. J was trimmed by 3 bases and V by 3 bases; bases with no gene match: 11. CDR3 in amino acids: CASSPPTGKGSYEQYF. CDR3 coding DNA: TGTGCCAGCTCACCCCCGACAGGGAAGGGAAGCTACGAGCAGTACTTC.

The J gene is TRBJ2-7, the V gene TRBV4-1, with 9 bases identical to TRBD2. Trimming took 2 bases from V and 4 from J; bases not matched to a gene: 6. The CDR3 sequence is 15 residues long. In germline, CDR1 is MGHRA, CDR2 YSYEKL. The CDR3 loop is CASSQQPGLAYEQYF. The CDR3 region has the DNA TGCGCCAGCAGCCAACAACCTGGACTAGCGTACGAGCAGTACTTC.

This clone was seen a single time. This rearrangement joins TRBV4-3 to TRBJ2-7, with 7 bases identical to TRBD1. CDR1 is LGHNA, CDR2 YSLEER, per germline. The CDR3 is 15 residues long. The ends lost 0 bases at V and 6 bases at J; junction bases unmatched: 8. CDR3 region: CASSQDRQGGSEQYF. Here the CDR3 DNA reads TGCGCCAGCAGCCAAGATCGACAGGGCGGTAGCGAGCAGTACTTC.

This chain connects TRBV19 to TRBJ1-5; TRBD1 agrees at 7 bases. Unmatched junction bases numbered 12, after V lost 5 bases and J lost 5 bases. The CDR3 has 16 amino acids. Per germline, CDR1 LNHDA and CDR2 SQIVND (reference sequence). The CDR3 DNA sequence: TGTGCCAGTAGTGGAACAGGGGTATTTGGCTATCAGCCCCAGCATTTT. Translation: CASSGTGVFGYQPQHF. The complete variable domain, with remaining parts taken from reference TRBV19 and TRBJ1-5, reads DGGITQSPKYLFRKEGQNVTLSCEQNLNHDAMYWYRQDPGQGLRLIYYSQIVNDFQKGDIAEGYSVSREKKESFPLTVTSAQKNPTAFYLCASSGTGVFGYQPQHFGDGTRLSIL.

The count of this clone is one. This chain uses TRBV3-1 (or the pseudogene TRBV3-2) with TRBJ1-3; 8 nucleotides agree with TRBD1. The CDR3 totals 13 residues. CDR1 and CDR2 (germline): LGHDT, YNNKEL (reference sequence). V shed 10 bases and J 4 bases; nucleotides not matched to a gene: 6. CDR3 bases: TGTGCCACGACAGGGGCGGGCGGAAACACCATATATTTT. Translation: CATTGAGGNTIYF.

The rearrangement joins TRBV11-2 to TRBJ1-2; 7 nucleotides line up with TRBD1. The CDR3 runs 14 residues. Germline V gene data show CDR1 as SGHAT and CDR2 as FQNNGV. Trimming took 5 bases from V and 5 from J; bases not matched to a gene: 8. CDR3 in amino acids: CASSPPGQLYGYTF. CDR3 in DNA: TGTGCCAGCAGCCCGCCGGGACAGCTGTATGGCTACACCTTC.

This clone appeared once. The chain uses TRBV18 and TRBJ2-1, with TRBD2 identical over 7 bases. The CDR3 spans 16 residues. CDR1 and CDR2 from the germline V gene are KGHSH and LQKENI. V was pared by 2 bases and J by 1 base, with 5 bases of the junction left unmatched. In nucleotides, the CDR3 is TGTGCCAGCTCACCAAGTGCGGGAGTTTCCTACAATGAGCAGTTCTTC. Translating it yields CASSPSAGVSYNEQFF.

The rearrangement joins TRBV19 to TRBJ2-1; D gene unclear. Germline V gene sequence: CDR1 LNHDA, CDR2 SQIVND (reference sequence). V was pared by 1 base and J by 10 bases, with 11 bases between. The CDR3 has 13 residues. For the CDR3, the DNA is TGTGCCAGTAGTATAGGAGTACGCGGCGAGCAGTTCTTC. It codes for CASSIGVRGEQFF.

This rearrangement joins TRBV2 to TRBJ1-2; D gene ambiguous. This CDR3 is built from 14 residues. The V gene's germline CDR1 is SNHLY and CDR2 FYNNEI. Between the trimmed V and J ends, which lost 6 bases and 9 bases, there was a span of 20 bases. This CDR3 reads CASRLGVEGASYTF. The CDR3 DNA reads as TGTGCCAGCAGATTGGGTGTAGAGGGCGCGAGCTACACCTTC.